The source of this T cell receptor beta chain is a study of CD8 T cells in Susac syndrome (dated by TCRdb to the late 2010s). Concerning the study at large: Whether CD8+ T cell activation and differentiation in Susac syndrome was antigen driven was tested using repertoire sequencing. What the authors observed across the whole study: The number of individuals in the TCR sequencing and HLA analysis was acknowledged as relatively small.

High-throughput TCR beta sequencing profiled peripheral blood CD8+ and CD4+ T cells from healthy donors, Susac syndrome patients and multiple sclerosis patients. Healthy donors were included as age- and sex-matched controls. CD8+ TEMRA cells were enriched by FACS, while bulk CD8+ and CD4+ T cells were purified by magnetic negative isolation. Blood was drawn into EDTA tubes, processed within 24 hours, and PBMCs were isolated by density gradient centrifugation. PBMCs intended for TCR sequencing were frozen in liquid nitrogen and were later thawed in a 37 degrees C water bath. The sorted or isolated CD4+, CD8+ and CD8+ TEMRA cells reached a purity of at least 90%. The CDR3 numbers 16 residues from cysteine through phenylalanine. Just the 48-base CDR3 DNA is kept, in frame starting at base 1. Germline trimming amounts to 3 bases on V and 9 bases on J, with 18 as the count of junction bases outside the gene matches. The germline V gene yields SGHDT for CDR1 and YYEEEE for CDR2.

For this clonotype: The specificity of this receptor is unknown. One base away there is no much larger clone; base qualities are not given.

RNA was extracted using the RNeasy kit, and about 0.45 to 1 ug of the RNA was reverse transcribed with random hexamers. The immunoSEQ multiplex PCR assay, which covers 54 Vbeta and 13 Jbeta segments, was used to amplify TCR beta CDR3 regions. To correct PCR amplification bias, a synthetic template baseline was used for both primer optimization and computational correction. The study's own analysis went as follows. Reads were annotated to V, D and J genes according to IMGT and were analyzed with immunoSEQ Analyzer, with only productive sequences retained. Clonality was calculated as one minus the Shannon entropy normalized by log2 of the number of productive unique sequences. For each patient and control, public and private clones were evaluated among the 100 most prevalent clones. Susac-specific clones were defined as absent from healthy and MS cohorts, approximately 1,000 published viral clones and other ImmuneACCESS disease sequences. TCRdb handled the public reads itself, with Q25 trimming in fastp and clone calling in MiXCR, and kept productive beta chains. CDR3 protein duplicates are merged, each entry listing the most common genes and DNA. The V and J calls reflect TCRdb's pipeline rather than the authors' work. Present in this sample are 100,000 to 150,000 distinct CDR3 sequences, about 93% of which were seen just once. About 0.098% of the sample goes to the ten largest clones.

The receptor chain draws on TRBV5-6 and TRBJ2-7, and 7 junctional nucleotides match TRBD1. This clonotype originated in a human donor in good health. Specimen: CD4+ T cells from PBMCs. The DNA is TGTGCCAGCAGCTCTTCTAGAGGGGGCGGTTCCAGTGGGCAGTACTTC. Its protein product is CASSSSRGGGSSGQYF.